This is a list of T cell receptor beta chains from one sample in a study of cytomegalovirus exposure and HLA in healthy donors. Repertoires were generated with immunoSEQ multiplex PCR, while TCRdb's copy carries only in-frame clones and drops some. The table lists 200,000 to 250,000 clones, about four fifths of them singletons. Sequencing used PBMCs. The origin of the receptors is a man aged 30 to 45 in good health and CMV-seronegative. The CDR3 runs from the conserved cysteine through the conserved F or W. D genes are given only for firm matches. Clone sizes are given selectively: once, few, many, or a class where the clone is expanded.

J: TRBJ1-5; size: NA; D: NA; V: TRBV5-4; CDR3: CASSLDGYNQPQHF; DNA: TGTGCCAGCAGCCTGGACGGGTACAATCAGCCCCAGCATTTT
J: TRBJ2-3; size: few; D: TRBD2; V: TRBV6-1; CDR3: CASSEKRGVTDTQYF; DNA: TGTGCCAGCAGTGAAAAGCGGGGGGTCACAGATACGCAGTATTTT
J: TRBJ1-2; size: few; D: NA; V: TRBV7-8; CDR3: CASSPRGGTYGYTF; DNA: TGTGCCAGCAGCCCGCGGGGAGGGACCTATGGCTACACCTTC
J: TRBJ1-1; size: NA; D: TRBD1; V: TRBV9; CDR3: CASSVGQAPNTEAFF; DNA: TGTGCCAGCAGCGTGGGACAGGCCCCGAACACTGAAGCTTTCTTT
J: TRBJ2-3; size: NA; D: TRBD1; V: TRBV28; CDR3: CASSPGQDYQYF; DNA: TGTGCCAGCAGCCCAGGACAGGATTATCAGTATTTT
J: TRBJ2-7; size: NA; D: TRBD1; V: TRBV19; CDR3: CASSIQDRASSYEQYF; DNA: TGTGCCAGTAGTATTCAGGACAGGGCGAGCTCCTACGAGCAGTACTTC
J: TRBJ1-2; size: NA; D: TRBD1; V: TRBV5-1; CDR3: CASSPGQGGYTF; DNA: TGCGCCAGCAGCCCAGGACAGGGTGGCTACACCTTC
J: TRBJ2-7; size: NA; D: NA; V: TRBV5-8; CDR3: CASSRDNYEQYF; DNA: TGTGCCAGCAGCCGAGACAACTACGAGCAGTACTTC
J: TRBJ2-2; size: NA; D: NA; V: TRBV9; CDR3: CASSVAGGRGELFF; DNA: TGTGCCAGCAGCGTAGCTGGGGGCCGCGGGGAGCTGTTTTTT
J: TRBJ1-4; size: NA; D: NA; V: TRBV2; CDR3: CASSNAGHEKLFF; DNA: TGTGCCAGCAGCAATGCAGGGCATGAAAAACTGTTTTTT
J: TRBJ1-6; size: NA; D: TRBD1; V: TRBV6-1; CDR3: CASTRDRGQGPLHF; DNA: TGTGCCAGCACTCGGGACAGGGGGCAGGGACCCCTCCACTTT
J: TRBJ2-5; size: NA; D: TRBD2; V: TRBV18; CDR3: CASSPLASGGQETQYF; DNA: TGTGCCAGCTCACCATTAGCTAGCGGGGGCCAAGAGACCCAGTACTTC
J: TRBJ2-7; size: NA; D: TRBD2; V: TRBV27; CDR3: CASSQATFGGGYEQYF; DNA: TGTGCCAGCAGTCAGGCAACCTTCGGGGGGGGCTACGAGCAGTACTTC
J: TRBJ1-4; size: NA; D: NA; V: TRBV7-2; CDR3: CASSLVPRVGEKLFF; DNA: TGTGCCAGCAGCTTAGTACCCAGGGTGGGTGAAAAACTGTTTTTT
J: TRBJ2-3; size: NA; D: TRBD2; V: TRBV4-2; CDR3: CASSQGGSTDTQYF; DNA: TGTGCCAGCAGCCAGGGGGGGAGCACAGATACGCAGTATTTT
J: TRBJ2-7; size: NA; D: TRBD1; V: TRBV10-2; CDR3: CAARDRAYEQYF; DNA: TGCGCCGCCCGGGACAGGGCCTACGAGCAGTACTTC
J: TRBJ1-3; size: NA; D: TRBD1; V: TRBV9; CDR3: CASSIRDREGGNTIYF; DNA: TGTGCCAGCAGCATACGAGACAGGGAAGGTGGAAACACCATATATTTT
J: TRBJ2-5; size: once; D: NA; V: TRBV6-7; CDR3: CASSLHSTTMRGPGETQYF; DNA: TGTGCCAGCAGTCTCCACAGCACTACAATGCGGGGTCCGGGGGAGACCCAGTACTTC
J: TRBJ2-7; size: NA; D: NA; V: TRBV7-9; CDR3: CASSSLVSGAAEQYF; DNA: TGTGCCAGCAGCTCCTTAGTATCAGGGGCGGCCGAGCAGTACTTC
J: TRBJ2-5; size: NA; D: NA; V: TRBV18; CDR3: CASSQGWQGETQYF; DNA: TGTGCCAGCTCACAAGGGTGGCAGGGAGAGACCCAGTACTTC
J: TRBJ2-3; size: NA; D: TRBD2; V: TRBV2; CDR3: CASRAGGRATDTQYF; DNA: TGTGCCAGCAGGGCGGGGGGACGAGCCACAGATACGCAGTATTTT
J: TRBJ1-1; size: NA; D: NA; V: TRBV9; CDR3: CASSLTGTNTEAFF; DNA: TGTGCCAGCAGCCTTACAGGGACGAACACTGAAGCTTTCTTT
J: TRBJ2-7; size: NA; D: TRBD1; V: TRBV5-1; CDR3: CASSLASGTVYEQYF; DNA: TGCGCCAGCAGCTTGGCCTCTGGGACAGTCTACGAGCAGTACTTC
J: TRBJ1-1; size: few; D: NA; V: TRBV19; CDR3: CASSQGTEAFF; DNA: TGTGCCAGTAGTCAGGGCACTGAAGCTTTCTTT
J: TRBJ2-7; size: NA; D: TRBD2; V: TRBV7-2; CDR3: CASSLGGGGVSYEQYF; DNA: TGTGCCAGCAGCTTAGGGGGCGGGGGGGTCTCCTACGAGCAGTACTTC
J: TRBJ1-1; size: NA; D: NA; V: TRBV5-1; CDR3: CASKSTNTEAFF; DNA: TGCGCCAGCAAGAGCACGAACACTGAAGCTTTCTTT
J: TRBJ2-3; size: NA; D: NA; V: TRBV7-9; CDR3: CASSPWGPTDTQYF; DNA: TGTGCCAGCAGCCCCTGGGGGCCCACAGATACGCAGTATTTT
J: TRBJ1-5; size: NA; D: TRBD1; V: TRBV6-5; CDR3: CASSPDRAWGQPQHF; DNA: TGTGCCAGCAGTCCCGACAGGGCCTGGGGTCAGCCCCAGCATTTT
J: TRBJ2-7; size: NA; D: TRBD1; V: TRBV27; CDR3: CASSGDRISYEQYF; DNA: TGTGCCAGCAGTGGGGACAGGATATCCTACGAGCAGTACTTC
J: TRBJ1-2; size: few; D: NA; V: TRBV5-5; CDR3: CASSTAGGGGYGYTF; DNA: TGTGCCAGCAGCACCGCCGGGGGAGGAGGATATGGCTACACCTTC
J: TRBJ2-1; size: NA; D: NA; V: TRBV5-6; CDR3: CASSLQGNEQFF; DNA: TGTGCCAGCAGCTTACAGGGAAATGAGCAGTTCTTC
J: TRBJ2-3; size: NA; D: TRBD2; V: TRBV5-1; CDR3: CASSLGRGADTQYF; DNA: TGCGCCAGCAGCTTAGGACGGGGGGCAGATACGCAGTATTTT
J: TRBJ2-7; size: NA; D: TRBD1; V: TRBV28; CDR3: CASSSTGPRSSYEQYF; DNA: TGTGCCAGCAGTTCGACAGGGCCCCGAAGCTCCTACGAGCAGTACTTC
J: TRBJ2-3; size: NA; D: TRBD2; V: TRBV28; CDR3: CASSFRTSGVTTDTQYF; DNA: TGTGCCAGCAGTTTTAGAACTAGCGGGGTGACCACAGATACGCAGTATTTT
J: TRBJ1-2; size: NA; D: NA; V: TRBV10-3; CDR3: CAISEQTNYGYTF; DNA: TGTGCCATCAGTGAGCAAACTAACTATGGCTACACCTTC
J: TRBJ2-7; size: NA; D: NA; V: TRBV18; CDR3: CASSAGQPTYEQYF; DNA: TGTGCCAGCTCAGCGGGACAGCCTACCTACGAGCAGTACTTC
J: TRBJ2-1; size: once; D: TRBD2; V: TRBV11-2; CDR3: CASSVQLAGGGNEQFF; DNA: TGTGCCAGCAGCGTCCAACTAGCGGGGGGGGGTAATGAGCAGTTCTTC
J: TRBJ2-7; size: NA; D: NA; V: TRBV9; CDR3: CASSEGGDTGYEQYF; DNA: TGTGCCAGCAGCGAGGGGGGGGACACAGGCTACGAGCAGTACTTC
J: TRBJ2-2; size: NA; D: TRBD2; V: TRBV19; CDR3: CASSIPRLAANTGELFF; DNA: TGTGCCAGTAGTATCCCGAGACTAGCGGCGAACACCGGGGAGCTGTTTTTT
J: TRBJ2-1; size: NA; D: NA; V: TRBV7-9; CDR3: CASSLGKGRNEQFF; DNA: TGTGCCAGCAGCTTAGGCAAGGGGCGGAATGAGCAGTTCTTC
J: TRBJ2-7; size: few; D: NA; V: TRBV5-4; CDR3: CASSFSLSYEQYF; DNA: TGTGCCAGCAGCTTTTCCCTTTCCTACGAGCAGTACTTC
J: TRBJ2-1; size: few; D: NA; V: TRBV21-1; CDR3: CASSKDEGGGPYNEQFF; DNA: TGTGCCAGCAGCAAAGATGAAGGGGGGGGGCCCTACAATGAGCAGTTCTTC
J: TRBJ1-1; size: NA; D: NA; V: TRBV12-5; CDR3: CASGLCTGWNTEAFF; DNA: TGTGCTAGTGGTTTGTGCACAGGGTGGAACACTGAAGCTTTCTTT
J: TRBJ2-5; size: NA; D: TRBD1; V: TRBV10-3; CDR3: CAISDMGQGARETQYF; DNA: TGTGCCATCAGTGATATGGGTCAGGGGGCCAGGGAGACCCAGTACTTC
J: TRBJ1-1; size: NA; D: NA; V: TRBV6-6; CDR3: CASSARNTEAFF; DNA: TGTGCCAGCAGTGCTAGAAACACTGAAGCTTTCTTT
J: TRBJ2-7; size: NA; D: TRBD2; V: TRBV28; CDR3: CASSPSGADYEQYF; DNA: TGTGCCAGCAGTCCTAGCGGGGCCGACTACGAGCAGTACTTC
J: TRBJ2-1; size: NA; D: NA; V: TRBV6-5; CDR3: CASRNMGAPNEQFF; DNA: TGTGCCAGCAGAAACATGGGGGCCCCCAATGAGCAGTTCTTC
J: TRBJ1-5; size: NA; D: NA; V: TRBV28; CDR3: CASSLWGVQGGARTQPQHF; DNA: TGTGCCAGCAGTTTATGGGGGGTACAGGGTGGGGCGCGCACTCAGCCCCAGCATTTT
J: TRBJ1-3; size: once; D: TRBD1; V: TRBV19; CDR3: CASRNRGTGNTIYF; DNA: TGTGCCAGTAGAAACAGGGGGACCGGAAACACCATATATTTT
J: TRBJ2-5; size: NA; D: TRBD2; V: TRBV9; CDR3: CASSVYSGGAETQYF; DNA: TGTGCCAGCAGCGTATACAGCGGGGGGGCGGAGACCCAGTACTTC
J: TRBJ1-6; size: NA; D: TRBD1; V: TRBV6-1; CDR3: CASTRQGTGGRALHF; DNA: TGTGCCAGCACCCGCCAGGGGACAGGGGGCCGAGCCCTCCACTTT
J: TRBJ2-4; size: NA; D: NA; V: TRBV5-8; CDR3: CASSLGAIAKNIQYF; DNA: TGTGCCAGCAGCTTGGGGGCCATAGCCAAAAACATTCAGTACTTC
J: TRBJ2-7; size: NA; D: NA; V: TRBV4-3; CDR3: CASSRALEPPYEQYF; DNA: TGCGCCAGCAGCCGAGCCCTAGAACCCCCCTACGAGCAGTACTTC
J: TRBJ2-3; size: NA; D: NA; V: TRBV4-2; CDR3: CASSQVETDTDTQYF; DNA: TGTGCCAGCAGCCAAGTTGAGACAGACACAGATACGCAGTATTTT